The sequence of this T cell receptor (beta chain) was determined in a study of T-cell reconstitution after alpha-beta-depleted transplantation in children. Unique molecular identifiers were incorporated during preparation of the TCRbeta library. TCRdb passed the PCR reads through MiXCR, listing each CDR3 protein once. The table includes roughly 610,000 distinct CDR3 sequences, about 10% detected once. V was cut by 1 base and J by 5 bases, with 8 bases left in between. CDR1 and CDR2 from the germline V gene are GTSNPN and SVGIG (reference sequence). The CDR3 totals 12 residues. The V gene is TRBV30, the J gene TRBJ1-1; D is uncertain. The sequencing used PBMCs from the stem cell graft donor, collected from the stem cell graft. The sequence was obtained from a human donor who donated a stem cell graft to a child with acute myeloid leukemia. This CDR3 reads CAWSAGLTEAFF. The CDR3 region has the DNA TGTGCCTGGAGTGCCGGATTAACTGAAGCTTTCTTT.